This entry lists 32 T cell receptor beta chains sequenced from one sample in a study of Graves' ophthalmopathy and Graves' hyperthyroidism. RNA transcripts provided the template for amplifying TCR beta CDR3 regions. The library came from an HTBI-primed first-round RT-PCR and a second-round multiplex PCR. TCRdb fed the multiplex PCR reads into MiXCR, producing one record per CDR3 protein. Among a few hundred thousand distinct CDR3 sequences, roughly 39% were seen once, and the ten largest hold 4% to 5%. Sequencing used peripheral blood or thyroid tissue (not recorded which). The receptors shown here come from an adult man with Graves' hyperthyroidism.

The CDR3 spells CSVDSYEQYF. The DNA for the CDR3 is TGCAGTGTGGACTCCTACGAGCAGTACTTC. This chain links TRBV29-1 with TRBJ2-7; D is uncertain. CDR3 size: 10 residues. Germline V gene lookup returns CDR1 SQVTM and CDR2 ANQGSEA.

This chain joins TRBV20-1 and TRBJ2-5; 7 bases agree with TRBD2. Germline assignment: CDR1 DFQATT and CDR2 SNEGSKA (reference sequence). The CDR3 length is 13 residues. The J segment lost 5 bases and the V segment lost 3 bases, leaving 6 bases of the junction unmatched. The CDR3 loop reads CSASASGFETQYF. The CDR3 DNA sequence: TGCAGTGCTAGTGCTAGCGGCTTCGAGACCCAGTACTTC.

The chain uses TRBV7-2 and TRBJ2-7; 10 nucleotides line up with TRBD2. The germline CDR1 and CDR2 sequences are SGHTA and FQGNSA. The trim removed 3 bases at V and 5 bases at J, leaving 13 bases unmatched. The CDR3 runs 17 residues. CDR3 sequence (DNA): TGTGCCAGCAGCTTGCCCCTGCTCGGGACTAGCGAGGACGAGCAGTACTTC. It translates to CASSLPLLGTSEDEQYF. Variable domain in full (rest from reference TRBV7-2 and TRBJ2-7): GAGVSQSPSNKVTEKGKDVELRCDPISGHTALYWYRQSLGQGLEFLIYFQGNSAPDKSGLPSDRFSAERTGGSVSTLTIQRTQQEDSAVYLCASSLPLLGTSEDEQYFGPGTRLTVT.

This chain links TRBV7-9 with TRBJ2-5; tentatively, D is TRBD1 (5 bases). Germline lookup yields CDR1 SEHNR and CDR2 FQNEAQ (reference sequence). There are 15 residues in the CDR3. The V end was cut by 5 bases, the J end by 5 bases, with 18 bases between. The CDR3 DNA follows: TGTGCCAGCAGCCAAGAGCTGGTGGGGCCGGAGACCCAGTACTTC. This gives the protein CASSQELVGPETQYF.

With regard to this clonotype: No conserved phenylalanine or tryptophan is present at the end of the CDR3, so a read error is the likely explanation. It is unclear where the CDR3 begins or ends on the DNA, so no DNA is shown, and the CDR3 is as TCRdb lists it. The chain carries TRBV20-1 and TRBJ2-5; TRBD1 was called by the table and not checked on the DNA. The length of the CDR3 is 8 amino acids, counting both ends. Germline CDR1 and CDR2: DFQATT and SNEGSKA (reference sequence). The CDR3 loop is CSASLVGQ.

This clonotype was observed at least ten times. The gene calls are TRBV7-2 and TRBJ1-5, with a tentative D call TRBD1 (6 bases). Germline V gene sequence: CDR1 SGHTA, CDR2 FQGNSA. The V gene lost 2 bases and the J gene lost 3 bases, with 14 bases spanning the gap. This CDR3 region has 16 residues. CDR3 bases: TGTGCCAGCAGCTTACCTCCCTCAGGGGCCAATCAGCCCCAGCATTTT. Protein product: CASSLPPSGANQPQHF.

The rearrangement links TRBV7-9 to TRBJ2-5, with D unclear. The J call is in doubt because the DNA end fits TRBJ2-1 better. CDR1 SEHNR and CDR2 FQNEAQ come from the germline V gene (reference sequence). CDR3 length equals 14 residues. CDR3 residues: CASSTGLGRDEQFF. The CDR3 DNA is TGTGCCAGCAGCACGGGCCTAGGACGCGATGAGCAGTTCTTC.

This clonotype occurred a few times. The CDR3 DNA reads as TGTGCCACCAGCACAGGGGACGAGCAGTACTTC. It codes for CATSTGDEQYF. V and J are TRBV15 and TRBJ2-7; D perhaps matches TRBD1 (6 bases). This CDR3 has 11 amino acids. The germline V gene encodes CDR1 LNHNV and CDR2 YYDKDF (reference sequence). Trimming shortened V by 4 bases and J by 5 bases, and 6 bases separated the two germline ends.

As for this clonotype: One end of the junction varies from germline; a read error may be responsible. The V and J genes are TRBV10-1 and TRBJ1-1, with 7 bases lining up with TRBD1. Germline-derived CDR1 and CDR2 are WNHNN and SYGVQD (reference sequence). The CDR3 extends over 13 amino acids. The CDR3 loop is CASRTGINTEDFF. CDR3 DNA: TGCGCCAGCAGGACAGGGATAAACACTGAAGATTTCTTT.

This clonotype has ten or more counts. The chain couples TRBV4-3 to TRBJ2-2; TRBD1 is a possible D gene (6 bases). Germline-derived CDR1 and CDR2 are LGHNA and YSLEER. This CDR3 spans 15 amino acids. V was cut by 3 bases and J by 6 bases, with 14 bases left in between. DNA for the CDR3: TGCGCCAGCAGCCACATCGCAGGGGATCCCGGGGAGCTGTTTTTT. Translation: CASSHIAGDPGELFF.

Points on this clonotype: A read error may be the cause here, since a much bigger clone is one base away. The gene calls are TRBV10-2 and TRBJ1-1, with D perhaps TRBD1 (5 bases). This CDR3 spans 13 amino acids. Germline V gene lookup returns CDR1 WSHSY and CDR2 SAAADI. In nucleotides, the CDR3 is TGCGCCAGCAGTACCGAGAGAGGGACTGAAGCTTCCTTT. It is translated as CASSTERGTEASF.

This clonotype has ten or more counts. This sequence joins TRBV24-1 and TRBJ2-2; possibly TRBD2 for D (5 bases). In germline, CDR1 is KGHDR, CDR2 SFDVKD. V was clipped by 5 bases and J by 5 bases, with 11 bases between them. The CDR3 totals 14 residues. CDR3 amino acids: CATSVPGGTGELFF. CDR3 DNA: TGTGCCACCAGTGTGCCGGGCGGGACCGGGGAGCTGTTTTTT.

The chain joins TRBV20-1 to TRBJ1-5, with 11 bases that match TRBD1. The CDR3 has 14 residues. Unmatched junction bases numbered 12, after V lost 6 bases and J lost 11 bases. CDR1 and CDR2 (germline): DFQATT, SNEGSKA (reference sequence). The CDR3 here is CSAWTGGSGETQHF. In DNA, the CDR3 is TGCAGTGCCTGGACAGGGGGCAGTGGGGAGACCCAGCATTTT.

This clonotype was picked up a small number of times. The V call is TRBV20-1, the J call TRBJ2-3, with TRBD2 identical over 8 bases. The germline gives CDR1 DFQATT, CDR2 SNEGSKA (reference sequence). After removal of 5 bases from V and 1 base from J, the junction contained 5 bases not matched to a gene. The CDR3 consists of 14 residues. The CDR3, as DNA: TGCAGTGCTGAGCGGGAGCGGGGCACAGATACGCAGTATTTT. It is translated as CSAERERGTDTQYF.

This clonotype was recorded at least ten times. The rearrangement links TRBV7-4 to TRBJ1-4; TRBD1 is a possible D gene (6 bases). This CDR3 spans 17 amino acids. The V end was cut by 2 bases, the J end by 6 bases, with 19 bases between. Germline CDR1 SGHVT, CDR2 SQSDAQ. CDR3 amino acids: CASSLLWWRQGYEKLFF. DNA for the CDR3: TGTGCCAGCAGCTTACTATGGTGGAGGCAGGGGTATGAAAAACTGTTTTTT.

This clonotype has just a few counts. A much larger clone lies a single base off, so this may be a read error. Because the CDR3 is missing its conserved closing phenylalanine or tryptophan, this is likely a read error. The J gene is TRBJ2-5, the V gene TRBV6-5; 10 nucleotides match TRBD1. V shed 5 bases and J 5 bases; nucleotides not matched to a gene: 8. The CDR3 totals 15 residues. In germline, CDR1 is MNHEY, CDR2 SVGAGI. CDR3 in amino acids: CASSELDRGHETQYL. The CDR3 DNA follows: TGTGCCAGCAGTGAACTAGACAGGGGGCACGAGACCCAGTACCTC.

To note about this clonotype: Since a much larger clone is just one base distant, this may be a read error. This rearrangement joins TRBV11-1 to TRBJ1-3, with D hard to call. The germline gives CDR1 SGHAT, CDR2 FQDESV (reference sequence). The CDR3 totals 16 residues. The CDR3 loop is CVSSLVGRTSGNTIYF. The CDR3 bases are TGTGTCAGCAGCTTAGTAGGACGTACCTCTGGAAACACCATATATTTT.

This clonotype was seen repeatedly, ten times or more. The CDR3 DNA follows: TGTGCCAGCAGGCCCTATGATCAAGAGACCCAGTACTTC. Translated: CASRPYDQETQYF. The rearrangement joins TRBV6-6 to TRBJ2-5; D unclear. V was clipped by 6 bases and J by 2 bases, with 10 bases between them. CDR3 size: 13 residues. Germline assignment: CDR1 MNHNY and CDR2 SVGAGI (reference sequence).

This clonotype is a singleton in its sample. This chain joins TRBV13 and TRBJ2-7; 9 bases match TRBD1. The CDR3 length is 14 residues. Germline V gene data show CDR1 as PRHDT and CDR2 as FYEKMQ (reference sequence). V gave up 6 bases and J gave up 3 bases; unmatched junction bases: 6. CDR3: CASRTRDRDYEQYF. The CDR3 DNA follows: TGTGCCAGCAGAACCCGGGACAGGGACTACGAGCAGTACTTC.

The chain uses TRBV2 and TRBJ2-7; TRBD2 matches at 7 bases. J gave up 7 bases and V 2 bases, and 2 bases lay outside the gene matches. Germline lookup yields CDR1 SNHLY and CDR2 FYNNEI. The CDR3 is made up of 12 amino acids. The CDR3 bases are TGTGCCAGCAGTGAATGGGGGGGAGAGCAGTACTTC. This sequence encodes CASSEWGGEQYF.

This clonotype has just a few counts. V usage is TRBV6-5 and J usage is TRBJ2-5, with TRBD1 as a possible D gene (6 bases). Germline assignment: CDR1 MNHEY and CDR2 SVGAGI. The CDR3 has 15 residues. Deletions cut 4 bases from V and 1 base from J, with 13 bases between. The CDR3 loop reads CASSWTAQSQETQYF. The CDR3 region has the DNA TGTGCCAGCAGTTGGACAGCTCAGAGCCAAGAGACCCAGTACTTC.

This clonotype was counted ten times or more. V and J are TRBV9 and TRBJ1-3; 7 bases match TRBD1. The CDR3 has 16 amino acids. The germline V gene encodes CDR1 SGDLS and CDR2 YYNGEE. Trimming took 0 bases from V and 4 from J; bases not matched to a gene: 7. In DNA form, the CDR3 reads TGTGCCAGCAGCGTAGAATGGGGACAGCCCGGAAACACCATATATTTT. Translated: CASSVEWGQPGNTIYF.

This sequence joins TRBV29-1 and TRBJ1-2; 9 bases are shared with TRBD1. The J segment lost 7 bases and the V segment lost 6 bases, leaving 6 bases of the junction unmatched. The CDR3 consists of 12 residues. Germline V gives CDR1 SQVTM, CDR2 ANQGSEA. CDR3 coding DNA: TGCAGCGTCGGGACAGGGCGGAGTGGCTACACCTTC. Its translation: CSVGTGRSGYTF.

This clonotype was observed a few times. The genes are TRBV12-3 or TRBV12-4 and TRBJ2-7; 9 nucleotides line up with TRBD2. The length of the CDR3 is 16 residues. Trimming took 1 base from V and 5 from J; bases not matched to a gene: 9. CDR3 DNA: TGTGCCAGCAGTTTAGACAGCGGGAGGATTCTGGACGAGCAGTACTTC. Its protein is CASSLDSGRILDEQYF.

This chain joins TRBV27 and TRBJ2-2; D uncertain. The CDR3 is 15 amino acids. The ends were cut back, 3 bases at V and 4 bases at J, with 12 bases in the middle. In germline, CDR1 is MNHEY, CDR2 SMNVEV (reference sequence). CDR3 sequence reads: CASSFFGSLTGELFF. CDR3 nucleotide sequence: TGTGCCAGCAGTTTTTTTGGGTCGCTCACCGGGGAGCTGTTTTTT.

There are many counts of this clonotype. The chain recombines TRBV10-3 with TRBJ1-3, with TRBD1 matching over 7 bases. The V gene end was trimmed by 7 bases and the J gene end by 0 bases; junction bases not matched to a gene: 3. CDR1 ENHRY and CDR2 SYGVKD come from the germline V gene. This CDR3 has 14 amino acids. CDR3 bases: TGTGCCATCATCGGACAGGACTCTGGAAACACCATATATTTT. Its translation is CAIIGQDSGNTIYF.

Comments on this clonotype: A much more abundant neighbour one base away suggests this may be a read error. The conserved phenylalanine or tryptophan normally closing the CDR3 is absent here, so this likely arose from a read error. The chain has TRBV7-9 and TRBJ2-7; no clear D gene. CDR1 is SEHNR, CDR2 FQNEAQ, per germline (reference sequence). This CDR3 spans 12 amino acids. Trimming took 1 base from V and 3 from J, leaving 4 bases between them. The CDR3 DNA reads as TGTGCCAGCAGCTTAGTTATCTACGAGCAGTACCTC. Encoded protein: CASSLVIYEQYL.

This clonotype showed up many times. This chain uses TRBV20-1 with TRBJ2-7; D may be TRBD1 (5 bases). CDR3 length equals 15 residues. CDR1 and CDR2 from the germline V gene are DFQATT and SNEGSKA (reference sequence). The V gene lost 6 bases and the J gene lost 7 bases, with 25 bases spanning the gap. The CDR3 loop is CSALYIDSGVVEQYF. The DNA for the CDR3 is TGCAGTGCCCTATACATCGACAGTGGCGTAGTAGAGCAGTACTTC.

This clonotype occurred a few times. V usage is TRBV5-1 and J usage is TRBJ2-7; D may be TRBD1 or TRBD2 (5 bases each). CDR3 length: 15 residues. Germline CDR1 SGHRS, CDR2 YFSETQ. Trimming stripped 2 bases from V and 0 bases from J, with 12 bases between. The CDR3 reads CASSFRDGISYEQYF. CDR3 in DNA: TGCGCCAGCAGCTTCCGGGACGGAATCTCCTACGAGCAGTACTTC.

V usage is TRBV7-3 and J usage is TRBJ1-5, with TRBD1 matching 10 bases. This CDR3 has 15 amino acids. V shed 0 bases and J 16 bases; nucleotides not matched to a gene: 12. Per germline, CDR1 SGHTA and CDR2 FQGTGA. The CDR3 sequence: CASSLTHGQGEACHF. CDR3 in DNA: TGTGCCAGCAGCTTAACTCACGGACAGGGGGAGGCATGTCATTTT.

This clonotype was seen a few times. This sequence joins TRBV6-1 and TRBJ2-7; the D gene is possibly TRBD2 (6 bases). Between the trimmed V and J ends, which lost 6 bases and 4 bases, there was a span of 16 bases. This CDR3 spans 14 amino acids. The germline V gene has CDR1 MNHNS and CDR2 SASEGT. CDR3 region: CASRTRDWGYEQYF. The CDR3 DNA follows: TGTGCCAGCAGGACCCGGGACTGGGGGTACGAGCAGTACTTC.

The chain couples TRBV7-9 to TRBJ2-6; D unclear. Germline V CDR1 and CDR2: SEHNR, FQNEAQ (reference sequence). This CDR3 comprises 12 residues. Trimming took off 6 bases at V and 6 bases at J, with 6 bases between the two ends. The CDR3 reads CASSETANVLTF. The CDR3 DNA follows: TGTGCCAGCAGTGAAACGGCCAACGTCCTGACTTTC.